These 27 T cell receptor beta chains came from one sample sequenced in a study of T cell responses to AZD1222 COVID-19 vaccine (dated by TCRdb to the early 2020s). The method was the immunoSEQ multiplex PCR assay. What TCRdb holds here is the immuneACCESS table cut down to in-frame rearrangements. Part of the clones is not present; checked against another copy, under half of the missing clones reflect an unresolved V gene, and the others are unexplained. The sample records 150,000 to 200,000 clones, around 90% of which are singletons. Together, the top ten hold 1.3% of the sample. Reading the label with the study, this specimen's time point is: about 28 days (+/-7) after the second vaccine dose. The specimen was peripheral blood, collected 28 days after the second AZD1222 dose. Receptors were obtained from an adult who received the AZD1222 COVID-19 vaccine.

The chain is built from TRBV7-9 and TRBJ1-4, with D perhaps TRBD1 (5 bases). Trimming took 7 bases from V and 4 from J, leaving 13 bases between them. The CDR3 spans 14 residues. CDR1 and CDR2 (germline): SEHNR, FQNEAQ (reference sequence). CDR3 residues: CASTPGPRNEKLFF. CDR3 nucleotides: TGTGCCAGCACCCCGGGACCGCGTAATGAAAAACTGTTTTTT.

The chain combines TRBV30 with TRBJ2-1; D perhaps matches TRBD2 (6 bases). V was pared by 2 bases and J by 0 bases, with 11 bases between. Germline assignment: CDR1 GTSNPN and CDR2 SVGIG (reference sequence). The CDR3 totals 15 residues. The CDR3 DNA follows: TGTGCCTGGAGTCCGCGGGACTTCTCCTACAATGAGCAGTTCTTC. It translates to CAWSPRDFSYNEQFF. The full variable domain, with the rest looked up from reference TRBV30 and TRBJ2-1, is SQTIHQWPATLVQPVGSPLSLECTVEGTSNPNLYWYRQAAGRGLQLLFYSVGIGQISSEVPQNLSASRPQDRQFILSSKKLLLSDSGFYLCAWSPRDFSYNEQFFGPGTRLTVL.

The rearrangement joins TRBV19 to TRBJ1-6; 8 bases match TRBD1. This CDR3 is built from 15 residues. Trimming cost V 5 bases and J 6 bases; bases outside gene matches: 6. The germline gives CDR1 LNHDA, CDR2 SQIVND (reference sequence). In DNA, the CDR3 is TGTGCCAGTAGTCCGTGGGACAGGACTAATTCACCCCTCCACTTT. This sequence encodes CASSPWDRTNSPLHF.

The CDR3 DNA reads as TGTGCCAGTAGTATACAGGGACATAGCAATCAGCCCCAGCATTTT. Protein sequence: CASSIQGHSNQPQHF. The rearrangement uses TRBV19 and TRBJ1-5, with D maybe TRBD1 (6 bases). The V end was cut by 2 bases, the J end by 0 bases, with 8 bases between. The germline CDR1 and CDR2 sequences are LNHDA and SQIVND (reference sequence). This CDR3 region has 15 residues.

The rearrangement uses TRBV12-3 or TRBV12-4 and TRBJ1-2; TRBD1 might be the D (5 bases). CDR3 length: 13 residues. Trimming left V 6 bases short and J 4 bases short, with 12 bases between. CDR3 DNA: TGTGCCAGCAGGATGGGACGAGTCTATGGCTACACCTTC. Amino acid sequence: CASRMGRVYGYTF.

The chain joins TRBV10-3 to TRBJ1-5, with TRBD1 identical over 8 bases. Germline V gene lookup returns CDR1 ENHRY and CDR2 SYGVKD. The CDR3 is 13 residues long. V shed 11 bases and J 2 bases; nucleotides not matched to a gene: 5. CDR3 residues: CAAGQGGNQPQHF. CDR3 bases: TGTGCCGCTGGACAGGGTGGCAATCAGCCCCAGCATTTT.

This clone has only one observation. This chain uses TRBV5-1 with TRBJ1-2; D is unresolved. Trimming stripped 2 bases from V and 10 bases from J, with 9 bases between. The germline gives CDR1 SGHRS, CDR2 YFSETQ. The CDR3 contains 11 residues. The CDR3 sequence is CASSFGGDYTF. The CDR3 region has the DNA TGCGCCAGCAGCTTTGGTGGGGACTACACCTTC.

The V gene is TRBV6-5, the J gene TRBJ1-5; D is perhaps TRBD1 (5 bases). Trimming removed 5 bases from V and 1 base from J, with 12 bases in between. The CDR3 has 15 residues. CDR1 and CDR2 (germline): MNHEY, SVGAGI. CDR3 DNA: TGTGCCAGCAGTCCTCAGGGTACCAGCAATCAGCCCCAGCATTTT. Translating gives CASSPQGTSNQPQHF.

The chain couples TRBV4-3 to TRBJ2-3, with D unresolved. The V end was cut by 0 bases, the J end by 5 bases, with 3 bases between. Germline V CDR1 and CDR2: LGHNA, YSLEER. The CDR3 spans 12 residues. In DNA, the CDR3 is TGCGCCAGCAGCCAAGAAAAAGATACGCAGTATTTT. This gives the protein CASSQEKDTQYF.

In its sample, this clone was seen once. The rearrangement joins TRBV2 to TRBJ2-3; TRBD1 might be the D (6 bases). V lost 3 bases and J lost 0, with 10 bases in between. The CDR3 runs to 15 residues. Germline values: CDR1 SNHLY, CDR2 FYNNEI. The CDR3 coding sequence is TGTGCCAGCAGTGACTACAGGGAAAGCACAGATACGCAGTATTTT. Protein: CASSDYRESTDTQYF.

The rearrangement joins TRBV6-1 to TRBJ1-2; 9 nucleotides line up with TRBD1. The CDR3 totals 15 residues. CDR1 MNHNS and CDR2 SASEGT come from the germline V gene. After removal of 2 bases from V and 7 bases from J, the junction contained 8 bases not matched to a gene. DNA of the CDR3: TGTGCCAGCAGTGAACGGGACAGGGTGCTGAGTGGCTACACCTTC. Amino acid sequence: CASSERDRVLSGYTF.

The rearrangement uses TRBV30 and TRBJ2-7, with unresolved D. Germline loops: CDR1 GTSNPN, CDR2 SVGIG (reference sequence). CDR3 length equals 12 residues. Trimming took 5 bases from V and 3 from J, leaving 11 bases between them. The CDR3 reads CAWSAGHYEQYF. The CDR3 DNA reads as TGTGCCTGGTCGGCAGGCCACTACGAGCAGTACTTC. Full variable domain (remainder filled in from reference TRBV30 and TRBJ2-7): SQTIHQWPATLVQPVGSPLSLECTVEGTSNPNLYWYRQAAGRGLQLLFYSVGIGQISSEVPQNLSASRPQDRQFILSSKKLLLSDSGFYLCAWSAGHYEQYFGPGTRLTVT.

This chain connects TRBV6-5 to TRBJ2-1; 8 positions agree with TRBD2. The germline CDR1 and CDR2 sequences are MNHEY and SVGAGI. There are 15 residues in the CDR3. V shed 0 bases, J shed 5 bases, and the junction held 3 bases outside the gene matches. The DNA of the CDR3 is TGTGCCAGCAGTTACTCGAGTAGCGGGAACAATGAGCAGTTCTTC. Translated: CASSYSSSGNNEQFF.

In this sample, this clone turned up once. The chain employs TRBV7-9 and TRBJ2-1, with D possibly matching TRBD2 (5 bases). In germline, CDR1 is SEHNR, CDR2 FQNEAQ (reference sequence). The length of the CDR3 is 11 residues. The germline V and J ends were trimmed by 5 bases and 9 bases, with 8 bases remaining between them. CDR3 bases: TGTGCCAGCAGCCTCGCGGGTGAGCAGTTCTTC. It yields the protein CASSLAGEQFF.

This chain connects TRBV15 to TRBJ1-1; D is undetermined. Germline loops: CDR1 LNHNV, CDR2 YYDKDF (reference sequence). The CDR3 runs to 16 residues. The germline V and J ends were trimmed by 3 bases and 1 base, with 15 bases remaining between them. CDR3 sequence: CATSSGRALENTEAFF. The CDR3 DNA reads as TGTGCCACCAGCAGCGGTCGAGCATTGGAGAACACTGAAGCTTTCTTT.

J is TRBJ2-3 and V is TRBV7-2; no clear D. This CDR3 contains 12 residues. V shed 3 bases and J shed 5 bases, with 6 bases lying between them. CDR1 is SGHTA and CDR2 is FQGNSA in the germline V gene. The CDR3 coding sequence is TGTGCCAGCAGCTTCCGTGTAGATACGCAGTATTTT. It specifies CASSFRVDTQYF.

The chain uses TRBV6-5 and TRBJ1-3, with TRBD1 matching over 7 bases. V lost 0 bases and J lost 2; bases outside the gene matches: 4. Germline-derived CDR1 and CDR2 are MNHEY and SVGAGI. This CDR3 spans 16 amino acids. CDR3 in amino acids: CASSYSADRAGNTIYF. CDR3 nucleotide sequence: TGTGCCAGCAGTTACTCGGCCGACAGGGCTGGAAACACCATATATTTT.

The chain uses TRBV7-9 and TRBJ1-6; no firm D call. This CDR3 comprises 14 residues. The V gene lost 5 bases and the J gene lost 9 bases, with 14 bases spanning the gap. Germline CDR1 and CDR2: SEHNR and FQNEAQ (reference sequence). Here the CDR3 DNA reads TGTGCCAGCAGCCGCCCCCAGGACGGTTCACCCCTCCACTTT. Its translation is CASSRPQDGSPLHF.

The rearrangement uses TRBV11-3 and TRBJ1-6; 8 bases are shared with TRBD1. Germline CDR1 is SGHNT and CDR2 is YENEEA. CDR3 length: 13 residues. The J segment lost 11 bases and the V segment lost 4 bases, leaving 4 bases of the junction unmatched. The CDR3 sequence is CASSSDRGTPLHF. As DNA, the CDR3 is TGTGCCAGCAGCTCAGACAGGGGTACACCCCTCCACTTT.

The rearrangement uses TRBV3-1 (or the pseudogene TRBV3-2) and TRBJ2-1; D is tentatively TRBD1 or TRBD2 (6 bases each). The V gene lost 4 bases and the J gene lost 1 base, with 17 bases spanning the gap. Germline-derived CDR1 and CDR2 are LGHDT and YNNKEL (reference sequence). The CDR3 extends over 17 amino acids. CDR3 amino acids: CASSPPVGGASYNEQFF. DNA of the CDR3: TGTGCCAGCAGCCCACCTGTGGGGGGCGCGTCCTACAATGAGCAGTTCTTC.

The chain links TRBV11-2 to TRBJ2-2; D is possibly TRBD2 (6 bases). This CDR3 is built from 14 residues. Germline V lookup: CDR1 SGHAT, CDR2 FQNNGV. Deletions cut 5 bases from V and 6 bases from J, with 13 bases between. The CDR3 DNA is TGTGCCAGCAGCGGGAGGATGGGAGCCGGGGAGCTGTTTTTT. Translating gives CASSGRMGAGELFF.

The V call is TRBV6-5, the J call TRBJ1-1, with 7 bases that match TRBD1. V gave up 4 bases and J gave up 1 base; unmatched junction bases: 3. The CDR3 length is 14 residues. Germline V CDR1 and CDR2: MNHEY, SVGAGI. The CDR3 region has the DNA TGTGCCAGCAGTTGGAGGGGGCAGAACACTGAAGCTTTCTTT. As protein: CASSWRGQNTEAFF.

The rearrangement uses TRBV24-1 and TRBJ2-2; D might be TRBD2 (6 bases). The CDR3 consists of 13 residues. CDR1 and CDR2 from the germline V gene are KGHDR and SFDVKD. The V and J ends lost 5 bases and 6 bases respectively, with 9 bases between them. CDR3 loop: CATSVGGAGELFF. DNA of the CDR3: TGTGCCACCAGTGTCGGGGGTGCCGGGGAGCTGTTTTTT.

This clone was recorded once. The chain employs TRBV4-1 and TRBJ2-1; D gene unclear. Per the germline V gene, CDR1 is MGHRA and CDR2 is YSYEKL. V dropped 0 bases and J dropped 12 bases, with 12 bases sitting between them. The CDR3 spans 13 residues. DNA for the CDR3: TGCGCCAGCAGCCAAGATAAGAGTTTGGTGCAGTTCTTC. It specifies CASSQDKSLVQFF.

As concerns this clone: This same CDR3 is encoded by further DNA sequences in the sample. The chain joins TRBV3-1 (or the pseudogene TRBV3-2) to TRBJ2-5; 7 bases agree with TRBD1. The CDR3 length is 14 residues. The ends lost 3 bases at V and 2 bases at J; junction bases unmatched: 3. CDR1 is LGHDT, CDR2 YNNKEL, per germline (reference sequence). The chain's CDR3 is CASSQQGEQETQYF. The CDR3 DNA reads TGTGCCAGCAGCCAGCAGGGGGAACAAGAGACCCAGTACTTC.

V gene TRBV12-3 or TRBV12-4 combines with J gene TRBJ1-1; D unresolved. Trimming left V 6 bases short and J 2 bases short, with 7 bases between. The CDR3 loop spans 12 amino acids. Written as DNA, the CDR3 is TGTGCCAGCAGCACCGACAACACTGAAGCTTTCTTT. Protein sequence: CASSTDNTEAFF.

V and J are TRBV15 and TRBJ1-6, with 8 bases lining up with TRBD1. The CDR3 is made up of 18 amino acids. Germline trimming cut 0 bases from V and 0 bases from J; bases unmatched to any gene: 4. The germline V gene has CDR1 LNHNV and CDR2 YYDKDF (reference sequence). The CDR3 bases are TGTGCCACCAGCAGAGATAGGACAGGGAGCTCCTATAATTCACCCCTCCACTTT. It translates to CATSRDRTGSSYNSPLHF.